This T cell receptor beta chain was sequenced in a study of blood T cell repertoires in COVID-19. For the study at large: Specimens from acute and convalescent COVID-19 originated in the United States, Italy and Spain. T cells, B-cell-depleted T cells, or PBMCs supplied cDNA or gDNA.

This clone was observed a single time. The CDR3 contains 13 residues. Germline V gene data show CDR1 as LNHDA and CDR2 as SQIVND (reference sequence). V lost 3 bases to trimming and J lost 2 bases, with 7 bases between them. As handled by the study authors: The assay estimated nucleated cells by amplifying reference gene primers. Clones were read by immunoSEQ multiplex PCR, and TCRdb kept only the in-frame ones, dropping some. That table furnishes V, J and clone size, whereas the DNA furnished D and trimming. The sample includes roughly 120,000 clones, approximately 67% of them seen just once. J is TRBJ1-1 and V is TRBV19; D gene ambiguous. The clonotype was recovered from a woman aged 55-75 years with acute or convalescent COVID-19. Specimen: peripheral blood. The CDR3 DNA follows: TGTGCCAGTAGTATCGAGGGCAACACTGAAGCTTTCTTT. Protein: CASSIEGNTEAFF. The variable domain in full, with the rest retrieved from reference TRBV19 and TRBJ1-1, is DGGITQSPKYLFRKEGQNVTLSCEQNLNHDAMYWYRQDPGQGLRLIYYSQIVNDFQKGDIAEGYSVSREKKESFPLTVTSAQKNPTAFYLCASSIEGNTEAFFGQGTRLTVV.